This note documents a single TCR beta chain sequence. Its specificity is unknown. This entry comes from a study of CXCR3-negative and CXCR3-positive naive CD8 T cells. Study-wide context: Roughly 140 million TRB reads in total, about 1.5 +/- 0.3 million per library. Findings and limits, study-wide: Both of the naive subsets showed about the same high diversity, but memory CD8+ cells had much less. Naive cells used TRBV-TRBJ genes in much the same way whether CXCR3-negative or CXCR3-positive; memory cells did not. Naive subsets displayed similar surface CD5, and TCR strength was inferred from TRB CDR3 properties.

Preparation of TRB cDNA libraries relied on 5' RACE carrying UMI labels. Reanalyzing the 5' RACE reads, TCRdb keeps one entry per CDR3 protein, without DNA. Its table lists some 130,000 distinct CDR3 sequences. Germline V gene lookup returns CDR1 SGHTA and CDR2 FQGTGA. The CDR3 has 13 amino acids. This TCR was recovered from a human donor in good health. Some clones in this sample may be carry-over from other donors' samples. The chain couples TRBV7-3 to TRBJ1-1. The sequencing sample was made of naive CXCR3- CD8+ T cells from blood. Documented subset: CD45RO-CCR7+CD27+CD95- naive CD8+ T cells lacking CXCR3 (TNR3-). CDR3 sequence reads: CASSIQPNTEAFF.